The next 9 T cell receptor beta chains were all read from a single sample in a study of blood T cell repertoires in COVID-19. TCRdb keeps only in-frame clones here, not all; method: immunoSEQ multiplex PCR. The data hold tens of thousands of clones, with approximately 78% observed a single time. Sequencing input: peripheral blood. The receptors shown here come from an older woman with acute or convalescent COVID-19.

The chain recombines TRBV28 with TRBJ2-7; possible D gene TRBD2, 5 bases. The CDR3 has 12 residues. Germline V gives CDR1 MDHEN, CDR2 SYDVKM. The V end lost 4 bases, the J end lost 2 bases, and 6 bases lay between the germline ends. CDR3 nucleotides: TGTGCCAGCAGTTCCGGGGCCTACGAGCAGTACTTC. Protein product: CASSSGAYEQYF. The variable domain in full, with the rest retrieved from reference TRBV28 and TRBJ2-7, is DVKVTQSSRYLVKRTGEKVFLECVQDMDHENMFWYRQDPGLGLRLIYFSYDVKMKEKGDIPEGYSVSREKKERFSLILESASTNQTSMYLCASSSGAYEQYFGPGTRLTVT.

The chain links TRBV7-2 to TRBJ1-6; 8 bases are shared with TRBD1. Losses at the gene ends were 5 bases for V and 7 bases for J; bases not matched to a gene: 7. From germline, CDR1 is SGHTA and CDR2 FQGNSA. The CDR3 loop spans 15 amino acids. The CDR3 region is CASSPRTGSNSPLHF. As DNA, the CDR3 is TGTGCCAGCAGCCCGCGGACAGGGTCGAATTCACCCCTCCACTTT.

The V gene is TRBV24-1, the J gene TRBJ2-5; 9 nucleotides agree with TRBD2. Germline lookup yields CDR1 KGHDR and CDR2 SFDVKD. CDR3 length equals 12 residues. V trimming: 12 bases; J trimming: 9 bases; junction bases outside the gene matches: 10. CDR3 protein: CAVSGGLPPQYF. The DNA of the CDR3 is TGTGCCGTCAGCGGGGGGCTCCCTCCCCAGTACTTC.

The genes are TRBV2 and TRBJ1-5, with a weak D call TRBD1 (5 bases). The germline V gene encodes CDR1 SNHLY and CDR2 FYNNEI. V lost 4 bases and J lost 1, with 17 bases in between. The CDR3 runs to 17 residues. The CDR3 region has the DNA TGTGCCAGCAGTGCCGGGACTCTAATACGGAGCAATCAGCCCCAGCATTTT. As protein: CASSAGTLIRSNQPQHF.

The chain uses TRBV5-1 and TRBJ2-7; D unresolved. CDR1 is SGHRS, CDR2 YFSETQ, per germline. The CDR3 has 14 amino acids. Trimming left V 4 bases short and J 0 bases short, with 11 bases between. The CDR3 here is CASSPGPPSYEQYF. The CDR3 bases are TGCGCCAGCAGCCCGGGTCCTCCCTCCTACGAGCAGTACTTC.

This clone was seen a handful of times. V and J are TRBV2 and TRBJ2-7; D is perhaps TRBD1 (6 bases). The CDR3 sequence is 13 residues long. Deletions cut 6 bases from V and 4 bases from J, with 13 bases between. Looked up from germline, CDR1 is SNHLY and CDR2 is FYNNEI. DNA for the CDR3: TGTGCCAGCAGCAGGGGTTCCGTATACGAGCAGTACTTC. Residues: CASSRGSVYEQYF.

The chain carries TRBV20-1 and TRBJ2-7; D is uncertain. V was shortened by 3 bases and J by 2 bases, with 11 bases between the two germline ends. The CDR3 spans 13 residues. The germline V gene encodes CDR1 DFQATT and CDR2 SNEGSKA (reference sequence). The CDR3 nucleotides read TGCAGTGCTAGTCCTAGGTCGACCTACGAGCAGTACTTC. Translation gives CSASPRSTYEQYF.

The rearrangement joins TRBV2 to TRBJ1-4, with D uncertain. This CDR3 is 11 amino acids long. Germline assignment: CDR1 SNHLY and CDR2 FYNNEI. Trimming took 6 bases from V and 8 from J, leaving 7 bases between them. For the CDR3, the DNA is TGTGCCAGCAGAAGAGCCGAAAAACTGTTTTTT. Translated, it gives CASRRAEKLFF.

The V call is TRBV11-2, the J call TRBJ1-1, with D unresolved. Trimming removed 2 bases from V and 1 base from J, with 8 bases in between. Germline V gene lookup returns CDR1 SGHAT and CDR2 FQNNGV. The CDR3 extends over 14 amino acids. The CDR3 sequence: CASSLQSGNTEAFF. The CDR3 bases are TGTGCCAGCAGCTTACAGTCGGGGAACACTGAAGCTTTCTTT.